Below, 4 T cell receptor beta chains from the same sample are listed, as sequenced in a study of shared clonotypes between healthy human individuals. Clones were sequenced by immunoSEQ multiplex PCR, and TCRdb holds only the in-frame ones, with some missing. The sample contains approximately 710,000 clones, 90% of which appear only once. The specimen sequenced was memory CD8+ T cells from PBMCs. Subset denoted: CD45RO+ cells pooled with CCR7-negative TemRA cells. The receptors come from a man aged 18-30 years in good health. Some clones in this sample may be carry-over from other donors' samples.

The chain combines TRBV28 with TRBJ2-1; TRBD2 agrees at 12 bases. The CDR3 is 16 residues long. V shed 5 bases and J 4 bases; nucleotides not matched to a gene: 6. The germline V gene has CDR1 MDHEN and CDR2 SYDVKM. DNA of the CDR3: TGTGCCAGCAGTACCTACGGACTAGCGGGATACAATGAGCAGTTCTTC. Protein sequence: CASSTYGLAGYNEQFF. The variable domain in full, completed from reference TRBV28 and TRBJ2-1, reads DVKVTQSSRYLVKRTGEKVFLECVQDMDHENMFWYRQDPGLGLRLIYFSYDVKMKEKGDIPEGYSVSREKKERFSLILESASTNQTSMYLCASSTYGLAGYNEQFFGPGTRLTVL.

The chain has TRBV20-1 and TRBJ2-7, with no clear D. Germline values: CDR1 DFQATT, CDR2 SNEGSKA (reference sequence). V lost 8 bases and J lost 5, with 10 bases in between. The CDR3 totals 10 residues. Written as DNA, the CDR3 is TGCAGTCCGTTGGGTGACGAGCAGTACTTC. Translating it yields CSPLGDEQYF.

This rearrangement joins TRBV9 to TRBJ2-7, with 10 bases that match TRBD1. V lost 4 bases and J lost 3; bases outside the gene matches: 10. The CDR3 spans 16 residues. Germline V CDR1 and CDR2: SGDLS, YYNGEE. Written as DNA, the CDR3 is TGTGCCAGCAGCCCTCACTCCGGGACAGGGGACTACGAGCAGTACTTC. Its protein product is CASSPHSGTGDYEQYF.

The chain employs TRBV5-5 and TRBJ2-7; D might be TRBD2 (6 bases). Germline CDR1 SGHKS, CDR2 YYEKEE (reference sequence). CDR3 length: 14 amino acids. Trimming stripped 3 bases from V and 3 bases from J, with 13 bases between. In DNA form, the CDR3 reads TGTGCCAGCAGCTCAACACCGGGGGACTACGAGCAGTACTTC. Its translation is CASSSTPGDYEQYF.